This is a list of T cell receptor beta chains from one sample in a study of beta chain features in type 1 diabetes. The method was immunoSEQ multiplex PCR; TCRdb's version includes in-frame clones alone and lacks a portion of them. Of some 900,000 clones in the sample, roughly 16% were seen once. The sequenced sample was naive CD4+ T cells from blood. The receptor set was obtained from a woman aged 18-30 years in good health. Both conserved end residues are part of each CDR3. Each record gives: clone size, D gene, V gene, J gene, CDR3 protein, CDR3 DNA. D genes are given only for firm matches. The size of a clone is reported for some rows only, either as once, few or many, or as a class for expanded clones.

>few|-|TRBV11-2|TRBJ2-4
CASSARWRAAKNIQYF
TGTGCCAGCAGCGCTAGGTGGAGAGCGGCCAAAAACATTCAGTACTTC
>-|-|TRBV4-2|TRBJ1-5
CASSQESSNQPQHF
TGTGCCAGCAGCCAAGAATCCAGCAATCAGCCCCAGCATTTT
>-|-|TRBV29-1|TRBJ2-5
CSGTQQIWETQYF
TGCAGCGGGACCCAACAGATCTGGGAGACCCAGTACTTC
>few|-|TRBV10-3|TRBJ2-4
CAISESDGSMDTKNIQYF
TGTGCCATCAGTGAGTCGGACGGCTCTATGGACACCAAAAACATTCAGTACTTC
>few|TRBD2|TRBV28|TRBJ2-5
CASRTSLETQYF
TGTGCCAGCAGGACTAGCTTAGAGACCCAGTACTTC
>-|-|TRBV9|TRBJ2-3
CASSVDPTAADTQYF
TGTGCCAGCAGCGTAGATCCGACAGCCGCAGATACGCAGTATTTT
>-|-|TRBV25-1|TRBJ1-3
CASSPSTGPDRSGNTIYF
TGTGCCAGCAGTCCCTCAACAGGGCCAGATAGGTCTGGAAACACCATATATTTT
>-|-|TRBV7-3|TRBJ2-1
CASSLGPRDEQFF
TGTGCCAGCAGCTTAGGGCCACGCGATGAGCAGTTCTTC
>-|TRBD2|TRBV28|TRBJ2-7
CASRQGLAGVYEQYF
TGTGCCAGCAGGCAGGGACTAGCGGGAGTCTACGAGCAGTACTTC
>-|-|TRBV5-1|TRBJ2-1
CASSLGYEQFF
TGCGCCAGCAGCTTGGGATATGAGCAGTTCTTC
>-|-|TRBV7-2|TRBJ2-7
CASSFSSFSFEQYF
TGTGCCAGCAGTTTTAGCAGCTTTTCCTTCGAGCAGTACTTC
>-|-|TRBV6-1|TRBJ2-5
CASSAWGAFEKETQYF
TGTGCCAGCAGTGCGTGGGGGGCTTTTGAAAAAGAGACCCAGTACTTC
>-|-|TRBV27|TRBJ2-7
CASSSARGALNEQYF
TGTGCCAGCAGTTCCGCCCGGGGGGCGCTGAACGAGCAGTACTTC
>-|-|TRBV7-2|TRBJ2-7
CASSLVQGGTYEQYF
TGTGCCAGCAGCTTAGTGCAGGGGGGGACCTACGAGCAGTACTTC
>-|-|TRBV19|TRBJ1-4
CASSIRGVEKLFF
TGTGCCAGTAGTATTCGTGGGGTTGAAAAACTGTTTTTT
>-|TRBD2|TRBV29-1|TRBJ2-3
CSVELTSGSTDTQYF
TGCAGCGTTGAGTTGACTAGCGGCAGCACAGATACGCAGTATTTT
>few|-|TRBV7-2|TRBJ2-7
CASSLLAGYEQYF
TGTGCCAGCAGCTTATTGGCAGGCTACGAGCAGTACTTC
>-|-|TRBV27|TRBJ1-5
CASSSYGINQPQHF
TGTGCCAGCAGTTCGTACGGGATAAATCAGCCCCAGCATTTT
>-|-|TRBV10-3|TRBJ2-2
CAISGVNTGELFF
TGCGCCATCAGTGGCGTGAACACCGGGGAGCTGTTTTTT
>-|-|TRBV7-6|TRBJ2-7
CASSPALYFGEQYF
TGTGCCAGCAGCCCTGCCCTGTACTTTGGCGAGCAGTACTTC
>-|TRBD1|TRBV5-1|TRBJ2-7
CASSELQGAVGEQYF
TGCGCCAGCAGCGAACTACAGGGGGCGGTCGGCGAGCAGTACTTC
>few|-|TRBV7-9|TRBJ2-5
CASSPLAGHQETQYF
TGTGCCAGCAGCCCCTTGGCAGGCCACCAAGAGACCCAGTACTTC
>few|TRBD1|TRBV4-2|TRBJ2-5
CASSPTGGQETQYF
TGTGCCAGCAGCCCTACAGGGGGCCAAGAGACCCAGTACTTC
>few|-|TRBV5-1|TRBJ1-2
CASSLGGTGNYGYTF
TGCGCCAGCAGCTTGGGAGGGACGGGTAACTATGGCTACACCTTC
>-|-|TRBV27|TRBJ2-2
CASSLAGRGNTGELFF
TGTGCCAGCAGTTTGGCGGGCCGGGGCAACACCGGGGAGCTGTTTTTT
>few|TRBD2|TRBV5-1|TRBJ2-7
CASSRNEREGLYF
TGCGCCAGCAGCCGAAACGAGCGGGAGGGCCTGTACTTC
>-|-|TRBV4-2|TRBJ2-1
CASSLNYNEQFF
TGTGCCAGCAGCCTCAACTACAATGAGCAGTTCTTC
>-|-|TRBV6-1|TRBJ2-5
CASSEIAAASGTQYF
TGTGCCAGCAGTGAAATAGCAGCCGCAAGTGGGACCCAGTACTTC
>-|-|TRBV9|TRBJ2-7
CASSPTSQISYEQYF
TGTGCCAGCAGCCCTACGAGTCAGATCTCCTACGAGCAGTACTTC